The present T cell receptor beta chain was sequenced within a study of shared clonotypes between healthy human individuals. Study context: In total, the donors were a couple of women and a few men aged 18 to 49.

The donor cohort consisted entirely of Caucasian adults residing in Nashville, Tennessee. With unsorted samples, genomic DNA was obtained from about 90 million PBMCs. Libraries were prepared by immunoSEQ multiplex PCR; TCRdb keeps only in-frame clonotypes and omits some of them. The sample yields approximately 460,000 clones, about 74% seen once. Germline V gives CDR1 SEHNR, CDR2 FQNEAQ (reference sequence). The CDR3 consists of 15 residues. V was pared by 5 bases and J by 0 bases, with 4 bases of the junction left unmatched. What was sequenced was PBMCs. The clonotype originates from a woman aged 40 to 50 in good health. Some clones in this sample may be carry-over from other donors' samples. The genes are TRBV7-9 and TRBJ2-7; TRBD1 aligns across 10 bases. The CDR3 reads CASSTGTGASYEQYF. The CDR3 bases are TGTGCCAGCAGCACCGGGACAGGGGCCTCCTACGAGCAGTACTTC.